The rows below give T cell receptor beta chains drawn from one sample of a study of cytotoxic CD8 clonotypes in ibrutinib-treated CLL. TCRdb's table, derived via immunoSEQ multiplex PCR, lists solely in-frame clones and lacks some. Of around 16,000 clones listed, 65% to 70% are singletons. This sample comprised PBMCs, obtained before ibrutinib treatment. The receptors shown here come from a human donor with chronic lymphocytic leukemia. Both conserved end residues are part of each CDR3. Fields, in order: V gene, J gene, clone size, D gene, CDR3 protein, CDR3 DNA. D genes are given only for firm matches. Size tells how often a clone was seen (once, few, many) or the class of an expanded clone, and some rows leave it out.

v_call: TRBV27; j_call: TRBJ1-1; clone_size: .; d_call: .; cdr3_aa: CASRQLGSPTEAFF; cdr3_nt: TGTGCCAGCAGGCAATTAGGGAGTCCCACTGAAGCTTTCTTT
v_call: TRBV13; j_call: TRBJ1-2; clone_size: .; d_call: .; cdr3_aa: CASRRGRANYGYTF; cdr3_nt: TGTGCCAGCAGGCGGGGGCGAGCTAACTATGGCTACACCTTC
v_call: TRBV28; j_call: TRBJ1-5; clone_size: .; d_call: .; cdr3_aa: CASSWGGVIQPQHF; cdr3_nt: TGTGCCAGCAGTTGGGGCGGGGTTATTCAGCCCCAGCATTTT
v_call: TRBV7-9; j_call: TRBJ2-5; clone_size: .; d_call: TRBD2; cdr3_aa: CASSLDSSGGFQETQYF; cdr3_nt: TGTGCCAGCAGCTTAGATTCTAGCGGGGGATTCCAAGAGACCCAGTACTTC
v_call: TRBV19; j_call: TRBJ2-3; clone_size: .; d_call: TRBD1; cdr3_aa: CASRGNRDRVSGTDTQYF; cdr3_nt: TGTGCCAGTAGGGGAAACCGGGACAGGGTATCCGGCACAGATACGCAGTATTTT
v_call: TRBV2; j_call: TRBJ1-4; clone_size: .; d_call: TRBD1; cdr3_aa: CASRDRGAADCFF; cdr3_nt: TGTGCCAGCCGAGACAGGGGGGCTGCGGATTGTTTTTTT
v_call: TRBV10-3; j_call: TRBJ1-3; clone_size: .; d_call: .; cdr3_aa: CASSKKVSSGNTIYF; cdr3_nt: TGTGCCAGCAGTAAGAAGGTAAGCTCTGGAAACACCATATATTTT
v_call: TRBV7-2; j_call: TRBJ1-2; clone_size: medium-sized; d_call: .; cdr3_aa: CASSQDSEGYTF; cdr3_nt: TGTGCCAGCAGCCAAGATTCAGAAGGCTACACCTTC
v_call: TRBV7-9; j_call: TRBJ2-7; clone_size: .; d_call: .; cdr3_aa: CASSFKPGRDYEQYF; cdr3_nt: TGTGCCAGCAGCTTCAAACCGGGCCGCGACTACGAGCAGTACTTC
v_call: TRBV6-5; j_call: TRBJ1-2; clone_size: .; d_call: TRBD1; cdr3_aa: CASSQTGADGYTF; cdr3_nt: TGTGCCAGCAGCCAAACAGGGGCGGATGGCTACACCTTC
v_call: TRBV15; j_call: TRBJ1-1; clone_size: few; d_call: .; cdr3_aa: CATSPLDRSGGRAFF; cdr3_nt: TGTGCCACCAGCCCATTGGACCGGAGTGGGGGTAGAGCTTTCTTT
v_call: TRBV7-9; j_call: TRBJ2-3; clone_size: .; d_call: .; cdr3_aa: CASSHVDTQYF; cdr3_nt: TGTGCCAGCAGCCATGTAGATACGCAGTATTTT
v_call: TRBV11-2; j_call: TRBJ2-2; clone_size: .; d_call: .; cdr3_aa: CASSLPQASVQGLAGELFF; cdr3_nt: TGTGCCAGCAGCTTGCCTCAAGCCTCAGTACAGGGACTCGCCGGGGAGCTGTTTTTT
v_call: TRBV5-4; j_call: TRBJ1-1; clone_size: .; d_call: TRBD1; cdr3_aa: CASSQTDQGAGEAFF; cdr3_nt: TGTGCCAGCAGCCAAACCGATCAGGGGGCAGGAGAAGCTTTCTTT
v_call: TRBV7-2; j_call: TRBJ1-1; clone_size: .; d_call: .; cdr3_aa: CASSLWTTMNTEAFF; cdr3_nt: TGTGCCAGCAGCTTATGGACCACAATGAACACTGAAGCTTTCTTT
v_call: TRBV20-1; j_call: TRBJ2-7; clone_size: .; d_call: .; cdr3_aa: CSARANAGGYF; cdr3_nt: TGCAGTGCTAGAGCGAACGCCGGAGGGTACTTC
v_call: TRBV9; j_call: TRBJ1-1; clone_size: .; d_call: .; cdr3_aa: CASSGGRNTEAFF; cdr3_nt: TGTGCCAGCAGCGGGGGGAGAAACACTGAAGCTTTCTTT
v_call: TRBV5-1; j_call: TRBJ2-2; clone_size: .; d_call: .; cdr3_aa: CASRSGLTGELFF; cdr3_nt: TGCGCCAGCAGGTCAGGACTAACCGGGGAGCTGTTTTTT
v_call: TRBV18; j_call: TRBJ1-2; clone_size: .; d_call: .; cdr3_aa: CASSPQGREGYTF; cdr3_nt: TGTGCCAGCTCACCACAGGGGCGCGAAGGCTACACCTTC
v_call: TRBV10-3; j_call: TRBJ2-3; clone_size: .; d_call: TRBD2; cdr3_aa: CAISENSGGDTDTQYF; cdr3_nt: TGTGCCATCAGTGAAAATAGCGGGGGGGACACAGATACGCAGTATTTT
v_call: TRBV19; j_call: TRBJ2-5; clone_size: .; d_call: .; cdr3_aa: CASSRARRGQETQYF; cdr3_nt: TGTGCCAGTAGCCGCGCCCGGCGCGGCCAAGAGACCCAGTACTTC
v_call: TRBV29-1; j_call: TRBJ1-1; clone_size: .; d_call: TRBD1; cdr3_aa: CSAQGVYEAFF; cdr3_nt: TGCAGCGCTCAGGGGGTTTATGAAGCTTTCTTT
v_call: TRBV29-1; j_call: TRBJ1-1; clone_size: .; d_call: .; cdr3_aa: CSDRVGTEAFF; cdr3_nt: TGCAGCGACAGGGTTGGGACTGAAGCTTTCTTT
v_call: TRBV27; j_call: TRBJ1-1; clone_size: once; d_call: TRBD1; cdr3_aa: CASSLSTPRQGSFGFSTEAFF; cdr3_nt: TGTGCCAGCAGTTTATCGACTCCAAGACAGGGGTCGTTTGGTTTTAGCACTGAAGCTTTCTTT
v_call: TRBV12-5; j_call: TRBJ1-5; clone_size: .; d_call: TRBD1; cdr3_aa: CASGLGQVNQPQHF; cdr3_nt: TGTGCTAGTGGCCTGGGACAGGTTAATCAGCCCCAGCATTTT
v_call: TRBV30; j_call: TRBJ2-7; clone_size: .; d_call: TRBD2; cdr3_aa: CAWSVSSGAYEQYF; cdr3_nt: TGTGCCTGGAGTGTTTCTAGCGGGGCCTACGAGCAGTACTTC
v_call: TRBV5-6; j_call: TRBJ1-6; clone_size: .; d_call: TRBD1; cdr3_aa: CAGSLVGQGNSPLHF; cdr3_nt: TGTGCCGGCAGCTTGGTGGGACAGGGAAATTCACCCCTCCACTTT
v_call: TRBV6-1; j_call: TRBJ1-2; clone_size: .; d_call: .; cdr3_aa: CASRTGTKHGYTF; cdr3_nt: TGTGCCAGCAGAACAGGGACAAAGCATGGCTACACCTTC
v_call: TRBV7-8; j_call: TRBJ1-1; clone_size: .; d_call: .; cdr3_aa: CASSEGTKNTEAFF; cdr3_nt: TGTGCCAGCAGCGAAGGGACAAAGAACACTGAAGCTTTCTTT
v_call: TRBV6-1; j_call: TRBJ1-3; clone_size: .; d_call: TRBD1; cdr3_aa: CASDDRAAGNTIYF; cdr3_nt: TGTGCCAGTGACGACAGGGCAGCTGGAAACACCATATATTTT
v_call: TRBV10-1; j_call: TRBJ2-2; clone_size: .; d_call: .; cdr3_aa: CASSESSSSGGPANTGELFF; cdr3_nt: TGCGCCAGCAGTGAGTCATCCTCCTCTGGGGGGCCTGCGAACACCGGGGAGCTGTTTTTT
v_call: TRBV29-1; j_call: TRBJ2-1; clone_size: .; d_call: .; cdr3_aa: CSVEEGEQFF; cdr3_nt: TGCAGCGTTGAAGAGGGGGAGCAGTTCTTC
v_call: TRBV7-9; j_call: TRBJ2-5; clone_size: few; d_call: .; cdr3_aa: CASSRTSAPQETQYF; cdr3_nt: TGTGCCAGCAGTCGGACCAGCGCCCCCCAAGAGACCCAGTACTTC
v_call: TRBV11-3; j_call: TRBJ1-1; clone_size: few; d_call: TRBD1; cdr3_aa: CASTPGQGRTEAFF; cdr3_nt: TGTGCCAGCACTCCGGGACAGGGGAGGACTGAAGCTTTCTTT
v_call: TRBV4-1; j_call: TRBJ1-2; clone_size: .; d_call: TRBD1; cdr3_aa: CASSHRQGADYGYTF; cdr3_nt: TGCGCCAGCAGCCACAGACAGGGGGCGGACTATGGCTACACCTTC
v_call: TRBV6-5; j_call: TRBJ1-4; clone_size: .; d_call: .; cdr3_aa: CASKALDEKLFF; cdr3_nt: TGTGCCAGCAAGGCTCTAGATGAAAAACTGTTTTTT
v_call: TRBV18; j_call: TRBJ2-7; clone_size: .; d_call: TRBD1; cdr3_aa: CASSVQGADYYEQYF; cdr3_nt: TGTGCCAGCTCAGTACAGGGGGCGGACTACTACGAGCAGTACTTC
v_call: TRBV7-9; j_call: TRBJ1-6; clone_size: few; d_call: .; cdr3_aa: CASSLGPPSPLHF; cdr3_nt: TGTGCCAGCAGCTTAGGTCCGCCATCACCCCTCCACTTT
v_call: TRBV6-4; j_call: TRBJ1-2; clone_size: .; d_call: TRBD1; cdr3_aa: CASSEASGTGGSYGYTF; cdr3_nt: TGTGCCAGCAGTGAGGCCTCCGGGACAGGGGGCTCCTATGGCTACACCTTC
v_call: TRBV2; j_call: TRBJ1-2; clone_size: few; d_call: .; cdr3_aa: CASSEADQYGYTF; cdr3_nt: TGTGCCAGCAGTGAAGCGGACCAGTATGGCTACACCTTC
v_call: TRBV19; j_call: TRBJ2-2; clone_size: .; d_call: TRBD1; cdr3_aa: CASSLDRGTTGELFF; cdr3_nt: TGTGCCAGTAGCCTCGACAGGGGGACCACCGGGGAGCTGTTTTTT
v_call: TRBV6-1; j_call: TRBJ2-7; clone_size: .; d_call: TRBD1; cdr3_aa: CASSRDRSTYEQYF; cdr3_nt: TGTGCCAGCAGTCGGGACAGGTCAACCTACGAGCAGTACTTC
v_call: TRBV5-6; j_call: TRBJ2-7; clone_size: .; d_call: .; cdr3_aa: CASSHRGISYEQYF; cdr3_nt: TGTGCCAGCAGCCACCGAGGGATCTCCTACGAGCAGTACTTC
v_call: TRBV2; j_call: TRBJ1-5; clone_size: .; d_call: .; cdr3_aa: CASSDEVNQPQHF; cdr3_nt: TGTGCCAGCAGTGATGAGGTTAATCAGCCCCAGCATTTT
v_call: TRBV9; j_call: TRBJ2-3; clone_size: .; d_call: TRBD2; cdr3_aa: CASSSLRGGTDTQYF; cdr3_nt: TGTGCCAGCAGCTCCCTGCGGGGGGGCACAGATACGCAGTATTTT
v_call: TRBV19; j_call: TRBJ2-5; clone_size: .; d_call: .; cdr3_aa: CASTQRAGGTQYF; cdr3_nt: TGTGCCAGTACCCAACGGGCCGGAGGGACCCAGTACTTC
v_call: TRBV7-3; j_call: TRBJ2-7; clone_size: .; d_call: .; cdr3_aa: CASSLYRDYEQYF; cdr3_nt: TGTGCCAGCAGCTTATATCGGGACTACGAGCAGTACTTC
v_call: TRBV7-9; j_call: TRBJ2-3; clone_size: medium-sized; d_call: TRBD2; cdr3_aa: CASSLAVSGDTQYF; cdr3_nt: TGTGCCAGCAGCTTAGCTGTTAGCGGGGATACGCAGTATTTT
v_call: TRBV30; j_call: TRBJ2-7; clone_size: .; d_call: .; cdr3_aa: CAWSEQGITYEQYF; cdr3_nt: TGTGCCTGGAGTGAACAGGGAATCACCTACGAGCAGTACTTC
v_call: TRBV29-1; j_call: TRBJ2-1; clone_size: .; d_call: TRBD2; cdr3_aa: CSVASLAGGQNEQFF; cdr3_nt: TGCAGCGTTGCGTCTCTAGCGGGGGGCCAGAATGAGCAGTTCTTC
v_call: TRBV11-2; j_call: TRBJ2-2; clone_size: medium-sized; d_call: .; cdr3_aa: CASTTSSGTGELFF; cdr3_nt: TGTGCCAGCACCACATCCAGTGGCACCGGGGAGCTGTTTTTT
v_call: TRBV7-6; j_call: TRBJ2-1; clone_size: few; d_call: TRBD2; cdr3_aa: CASSLDSGGYNEQFF; cdr3_nt: TGTGCCAGCAGCCTAGATAGCGGGGGGTACAATGAGCAGTTCTTC
v_call: TRBV11-3; j_call: TRBJ2-2; clone_size: .; d_call: TRBD2; cdr3_aa: CASSSEYGLAGANTGELFF; cdr3_nt: TGTGCCAGCAGCTCCGAATACGGGCTAGCGGGGGCGAACACCGGGGAGCTGTTTTTT
v_call: TRBV6-1; j_call: TRBJ2-2; clone_size: .; d_call: .; cdr3_aa: CASKPFQTGELFF; cdr3_nt: TGTGCCAGCAAGCCGTTCCAGACCGGGGAGCTGTTTTTT
v_call: TRBV2; j_call: TRBJ2-1; clone_size: .; d_call: .; cdr3_aa: CASSPMGLGGNEQFF; cdr3_nt: TGTGCCAGCAGCCCTATGGGTCTTGGGGGAAATGAGCAGTTCTTC
v_call: TRBV5-1; j_call: TRBJ2-7; clone_size: .; d_call: TRBD1; cdr3_aa: CASSRQGTTSSYEQYF; cdr3_nt: TGCGCCAGCAGTCGACAGGGCACTACCTCGTCCTACGAGCAGTACTTC
v_call: TRBV5-1; j_call: TRBJ1-4; clone_size: .; d_call: .; cdr3_aa: CASSLAGGLVNEKLFF; cdr3_nt: TGCGCCAGCAGCTTGGCCGGAGGCCTCGTTAATGAAAAACTGTTTTTT
v_call: TRBV5-1; j_call: TRBJ2-5; clone_size: .; d_call: .; cdr3_aa: CASSGRGGEETQYF; cdr3_nt: TGCGCCAGCAGCGGCAGGGGTGGGGAAGAGACCCAGTACTTC
v_call: TRBV28; j_call: TRBJ1-2; clone_size: .; d_call: .; cdr3_aa: CASSLSGNYGYTF; cdr3_nt: TGTGCCAGCAGTTTATCGGGGAACTATGGCTACACCTTC